One sample yielded the 10 T cell receptor beta chains listed below, sequenced in a study of blood T cells in healthy people across ages. Next came a second PCR, run for about 6 to 11 cycles, which used a sample-barcoded 5' primer along with a J-beta primer mix. TCRdb processed the 5' RACE reads anew with MiXCR; each CDR3 protein has one entry. Here the sample spans about 750,000 distinct CDR3 sequences, 40% to 65% being singletons. Input material: blood. The receptor set was obtained from a man at least 80 years old in good health.

The table lists this clonotype with a count of one. At one end, the junction sequence differs from germline, possibly due to a read error. The chain links TRBV20-1 to TRBJ2-7, with 10 nucleotides matching TRBD2. There are 15 residues in the CDR3. Per the germline V gene, CDR1 is DFQATT and CDR2 is SNEGSKA (reference sequence). The CDR3 sequence is CGARDALAGAYEQYF. The CDR3 DNA is TGCGGTGCTAGAGATGCGCTAGCGGGAGCCTACGAGCAGTACTTC.

The chain joins TRBV7-9 to TRBJ2-1, with TRBD2 matching over 11 bases. This CDR3 region has 16 residues. Germline CDR1 is SEHNR and CDR2 is FQNEAQ (reference sequence). V lost 5 bases, J lost 15 bases, and 18 bases stayed unmatched. CDR3 DNA sequence: TGTGCCAGCAGCCACGTCGGGCTAGCGGGAGGTGGAGGACTGTTCTTC. Its protein is CASSHVGLAGGGGLFF.

The V and J genes are TRBV6-5 and TRBJ1-5, with D perhaps TRBD1 (6 bases). V was cut by 8 bases and J by 7 bases, with 15 bases left in between. Germline lookup yields CDR1 MNHEY and CDR2 SVGAGI. The CDR3 is 13 residues long. This CDR3 reads CASAVQGDQPQHF. In DNA form, the CDR3 reads TGTGCCAGCGCCGTACAGGGTGACCAGCCCCAGCATTTT.

The chain recombines TRBV5-1 with TRBJ2-4; D perhaps matches TRBD2 (5 bases). The J call is doubtful: the DNA matches TRBJ2-7 better. Per the germline V gene, CDR1 is SGHRS and CDR2 is YFSETQ. The CDR3 is 14 residues long. The CDR3: CASSTGSIQNEQYF. The CDR3 nucleotides are TGCGCCAGCAGCACTGGGAGCATCCAGAACGAGCAGTACTTC.

This clonotype was observed a handful of times. The gene calls are TRBV4-1 and TRBJ2-1, with 10 positions matching TRBD2. The CDR3 extends over 17 amino acids. Germline CDR1 MGHRA, CDR2 YSYEKL. Germline trimming cut 0 bases from V and 5 bases from J; bases unmatched to any gene: 7. CDR3 loop: CASSQDRGTSDDNEQFF. DNA of the CDR3: TGCGCCAGCAGCCAAGATCGAGGGACTAGCGACGACAATGAGCAGTTCTTC.

This clonotype was counted only a few times. V and J are TRBV2 and TRBJ1-2, with D tentatively TRBD1 (5 bases). Germline V gene data show CDR1 as SNHLY and CDR2 as FYNNEI. The CDR3 length is 15 residues. Deletions cut 8 bases from V and 2 bases from J, with 18 bases between. CDR3 residues: CASRPLETANYGYTF. The CDR3 DNA is TGTGCCAGCCGGCCCTTAGAGACAGCGAACTATGGCTACACCTTC.

The chain employs TRBV28 and TRBJ2-7; D tentatively reads TRBD1 or TRBD2 (5 bases each). The CDR3 is made up of 16 amino acids. V lost 2 bases to trimming and J lost 3 bases, with 17 bases between them. Germline V gene lookup returns CDR1 MDHEN and CDR2 SYDVKM. CDR3: CASSLLLVLGDYEQYF. CDR3 in DNA: TGTGCCAGCAGTTTACTGTTGGTCCTGGGGGACTACGAGCAGTACTTC.

This clonotype has more than one count but fewer than ten. V usage is TRBV3-1 and J usage is TRBJ1-2; D is undetermined. Germline V gives CDR1 LGHDT, CDR2 YNNKEL (reference sequence). V lost 4 bases and J 8 bases, leaving 20 bases between the germline ends. The CDR3 loop spans 15 amino acids. CDR3 nucleotide sequence: TGTGCCAGCAGCCCGTCGGGCCGAAGCTCTATGGGCTACACCTTC. It translates to CASSPSGRSSMGYTF. Combining the CDR3 with reference TRBV3-1 and TRBJ1-2 gives the whole variable domain DTAVSQTPKYLVTQMGNDKSIKCEQNLGHDTMYWYKQDSKKFLKIMFSYNNKELIINETVPNRFSPKSPDKAHLNLHINSLELGDSAVYFCASSPSGRSSMGYTFGSGTRLTVV.

This clonotype was counted between two and nine times. For the CDR3, the DNA is TGTGCCAGCAGTCCCACGGGGCCTGCGGGCGAGCAGTACTTC. Translation gives CASSPTGPAGEQYF. The chain couples TRBV28 to TRBJ2-7; D may be TRBD1 or TRBD2 (5 bases each). This CDR3 region has 14 residues. Germline values: CDR1 MDHEN, CDR2 SYDVKM. V was clipped by 5 bases and J by 6 bases, with 17 bases between them.

The rearrangement uses TRBV12-3 or TRBV12-4 and TRBJ1-2; D is perhaps TRBD1 (6 bases). The CDR3 is 14 amino acids. V lost 3 bases and J lost 7, with 15 bases in between. CDR3 bases: TGTGCCAGCAGTTTGGGGGGCGGGGAGGGTGGCTACACCTTC. Protein: CASSLGGGEGGYTF.